This TCR beta chain comes out of a study of shared T cell receptors in the human thymus. Repertoires were generated with immunoSEQ multiplex PCR, while TCRdb's copy carries only in-frame clones and drops some. The table lists hundreds of thousands of clones, 70% to 90% of them singletons. Germline CDR1 LNHDA, CDR2 SQIVND (reference sequence). V lost 1 base and J 3 bases, leaving 7 bases between the germline ends. This CDR3 has 14 residues. The same sample was also used in a study of human thymus T cells. That work contributes: Donors were healthy Finnish babies undergoing corrective operations for congenital heart defects. Obtained as resections during corrective heart surgery, the thymus tissue was then studied. Thymic and blood repertoires showed apparently biased V and J gene usage. Thymic repertoires of unrelated individuals were reported in related research to overlap highly.

The source material was thymocytes. V gene TRBV19 combines with J gene TRBJ2-1, with D unresolved. This clonotype was obtained from a boy under two years old with a congenital heart defect. The CDR3 sequence: CASSIGPNYNEQFF. The DNA of the CDR3 is TGTGCCAGTAGTATAGGTCCTAACTACAATGAGCAGTTCTTC. Full variable domain (missing parts from reference TRBV19 and TRBJ2-1): DGGITQSPKYLFRKEGQNVTLSCEQNLNHDAMYWYRQDPGQGLRLIYYSQIVNDFQKGDIAEGYSVSREKKESFPLTVTSAQKNPTAFYLCASSIGPNYNEQFFGPGTRLTVL.